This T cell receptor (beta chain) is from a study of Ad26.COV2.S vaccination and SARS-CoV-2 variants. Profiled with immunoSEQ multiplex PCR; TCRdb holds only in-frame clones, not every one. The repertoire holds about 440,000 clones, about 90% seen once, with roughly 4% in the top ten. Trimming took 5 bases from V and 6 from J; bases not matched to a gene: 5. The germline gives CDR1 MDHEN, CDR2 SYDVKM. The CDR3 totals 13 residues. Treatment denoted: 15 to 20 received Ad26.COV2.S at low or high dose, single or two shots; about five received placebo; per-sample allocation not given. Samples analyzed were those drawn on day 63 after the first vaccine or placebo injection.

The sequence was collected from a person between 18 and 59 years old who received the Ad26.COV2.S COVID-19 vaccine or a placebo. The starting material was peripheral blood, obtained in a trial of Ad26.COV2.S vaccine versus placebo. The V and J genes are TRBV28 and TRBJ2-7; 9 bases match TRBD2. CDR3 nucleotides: TGTGCCAGCAGTGCGGCGGGAGGGGGCGAGCAGTACTTC. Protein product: CASSAAGGGEQYF.